The clone carrying this T cell receptor (beta chain) was found many times. CD45RA-negative memory and CD45RA+ naive subsets were split from the CD4+ cells. The germline V gene has CDR1 SNHLY and CDR2 FYNNEI. The CDR3 covers 12 residues. Trimming took 10 bases from V and 0 from J, leaving 8 bases between them. Profiling relied on immunoSEQ multiplex PCR, and the TCRdb table lists in-frame clones only, not all of them. This sample has about 190,000 clones; about 66% occur once, and the top ten carry about 10%. These data come from a study of shared clonotypes between healthy human individuals. Input material: memory CD4+ T cells sorted from blood. Stated subset: CD45RA-negative fraction. This receptor was obtained from a young man in good health. J is TRBJ2-3 and V is TRBV2, with D unresolved. CDR3 loop: CATRRSTDTQYF. CDR3 nucleotide sequence: TGTGCCACCCGGCGGAGCACAGATACGCAGTATTTT. The full variable domain, completed using reference TRBV2 and TRBJ2-3, is EPEVTQTPSHQVTQMGQEVILRCVPISNHLYFYWYRQILGQKVEFLVSFYNNEISEKSEIFDDQFSVERPDGSNFTLKIRSTKLEDSAMYFCATRRSTDTQYFGPGTRLTVL.